This T cell receptor (beta chain) originates from a study of blood T cell repertoires in COVID-19. Looking at the study overall: Researchers got acute and convalescent COVID-19 samples from the United States, Italy and Spain.

In the original workflow: Using reference gene primer amplification, nucleated cell counts were estimated. Profiled with immunoSEQ multiplex PCR; TCRdb holds only in-frame clones, not every one. The DNA gave D and trimming, while V, J and clone size come from that table. Of nearly 300,000 clones in the sample, about 87% were seen once. This clone was seen once. The sequencing sample was made of peripheral blood. The TCR was taken from a woman younger than 45 who had recovered from COVID-19.

DNA for the CDR3: TGTGCCAGCAGTGTCGGACAGGGTGGTAATGAGCAGTTCTTC. Translating it yields CASSVGQGGNEQFF. V and J are TRBV6-4 and TRBJ2-1, with 8 nucleotides matching TRBD1. The CDR3 runs 14 residues. After removal of 4 bases from V and 7 bases from J, the junction contained 6 bases not matched to a gene. CDR1 is MRHNA, CDR2 SNTAGT, per germline.